This T cell receptor (beta chain) was profiled in a study of blood T cell repertoires in COVID-19. For the study at large: COVID-19 samples collected from the United States, Italy and Spain covered acute and convalescent phases.

Assay used: immunoSEQ multiplex PCR; TCRdb lists only in-frame clones, some missing. The table lists 350,000 or so clones, roughly 90% of them singletons. Trimming cost V 6 bases and J 11 bases; bases outside gene matches: 6. Germline values: CDR1 MDHEN, CDR2 SYDVKM. This CDR3 spans 12 amino acids. This rearrangement joins TRBV28 to TRBJ1-4, with 7 bases identical to TRBD1. Specimen: PBMCs or T cells enriched from blood (not recorded which). This TCR derives from a woman in her twenties or thirties who had been exposed to COVID-19. CDR3 DNA sequence: TGTGCCAGCAGGGAGGGACAGAGCAAACTGTTTTTT. Its protein product is CASREGQSKLFF.